This TCR beta chain is from a study of T cell responses to AZD1222 COVID-19 vaccine. Regarding the study as a whole: The donors showed a predominance of white British ancestry and of females, with possible underestimation of clonal diversity. Only 5 or 6 people who got AZD1222 tested seropositive at baseline.

Sequencing was performed with immunoSEQ multiplex PCR; in TCRdb, only in-frame clones are kept and a portion is missing. The profile shows 110,000 to 150,000 clones, 92% of them singletons. This clone was seen only a few times. No antigen is known for it. Second doses at about 4 or about 12 weeks were pooled. Source: peripheral blood, taken 28 days after the second AZD1222 dose. The origin of this receptor is an adult who received the AZD1222 COVID-19 vaccine.

The CDR3: CASSPAYEQYF. As DNA, the CDR3 is TGTGCCAGCAGCCCAGCCTACGAGCAGTACTTC. V and J are TRBV11-2 and TRBJ2-7, with D unclear. In germline, CDR1 is SGHAT, CDR2 FQNNGV. CDR3 length: 11 amino acids. The V and J ends lost 5 bases and 2 bases respectively, with 4 bases between them.